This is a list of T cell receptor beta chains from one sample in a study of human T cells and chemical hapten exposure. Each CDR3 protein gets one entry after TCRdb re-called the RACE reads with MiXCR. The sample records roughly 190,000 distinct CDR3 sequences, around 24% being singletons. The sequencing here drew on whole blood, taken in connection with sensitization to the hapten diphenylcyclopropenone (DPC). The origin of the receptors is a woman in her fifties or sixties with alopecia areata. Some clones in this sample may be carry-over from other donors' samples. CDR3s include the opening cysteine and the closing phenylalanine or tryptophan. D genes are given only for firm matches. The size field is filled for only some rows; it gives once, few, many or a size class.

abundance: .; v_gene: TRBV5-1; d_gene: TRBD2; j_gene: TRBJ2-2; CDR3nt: TGCGCCAGCAGCGTGGAAGGGACTAGCGGCACGGGGGAGCTGTTTTTT; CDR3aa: CASSVEGTSGTGELFF
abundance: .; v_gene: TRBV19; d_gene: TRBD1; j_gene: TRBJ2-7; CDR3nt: TGTGCCAGTAGCCCACCACCGGGACAGGGGGCTGCGGAGCAGTACTTC; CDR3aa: CASSPPPGQGAAEQYF
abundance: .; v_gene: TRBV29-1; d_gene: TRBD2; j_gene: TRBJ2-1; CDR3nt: TGCAGCGTTGACCTAGCGGGAGGGGTTGAGCAGTTCTTC; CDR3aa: CSVDLAGGVEQFF
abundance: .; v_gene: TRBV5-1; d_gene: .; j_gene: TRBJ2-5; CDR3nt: TGCGCCAGCAGCTTACCCACAGGGCTAGAGACCCAGTACTTC; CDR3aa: CASSLPTGLETQYF
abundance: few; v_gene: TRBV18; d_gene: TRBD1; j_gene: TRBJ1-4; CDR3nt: TGTGCCAGCTCACACAGTAACAGGGGGCGTGATGAAAAACTGTTTTTT; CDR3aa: CASSHSNRGRDEKLFF
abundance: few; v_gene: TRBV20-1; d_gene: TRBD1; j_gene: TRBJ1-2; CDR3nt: TGCAGTGCTGGGGGGACAGGGGGTTTATATGGCTACACCTTC; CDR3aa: CSAGGTGGLYGYTF
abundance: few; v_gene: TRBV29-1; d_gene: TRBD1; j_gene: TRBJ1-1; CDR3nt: TGCAGCGCATTGGACAGGGCCACTGAAGCTTTCTTT; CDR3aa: CSALDRATEAFF
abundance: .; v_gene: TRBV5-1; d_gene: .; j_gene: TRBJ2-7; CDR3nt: TGCGCCAGCAGCTTGGGCCTCGCAGCATACTCCTCCTACGAGCAGTACTTC; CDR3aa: CASSLGLAAYSSYEQYF
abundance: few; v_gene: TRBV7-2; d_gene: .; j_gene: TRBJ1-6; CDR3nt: TGTGCCAGCAGCTTACTAGGGACCTATAATTCACCCCTCCACTTT; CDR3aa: CASSLLGTYNSPLHF
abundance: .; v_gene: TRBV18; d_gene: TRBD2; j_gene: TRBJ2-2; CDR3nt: TGTGCCAGCTCACCTCTTAGCGGGGGAGCTAACACCGGGGAGCTGTTTTTT; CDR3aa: CASSPLSGGANTGELFF
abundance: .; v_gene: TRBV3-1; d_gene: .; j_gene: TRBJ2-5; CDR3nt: TGTGCCAGCAGCCGGACAGCGGGATTTCTGGAGACCCAGTACTTC; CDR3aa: CASSRTAGFLETQYF
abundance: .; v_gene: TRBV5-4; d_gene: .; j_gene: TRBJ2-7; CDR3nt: TGTGCCAGCAGCTTGGCGGGGGCGCGACTCACCGAGCAGTACTTC; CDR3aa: CASSLAGARLTEQYF
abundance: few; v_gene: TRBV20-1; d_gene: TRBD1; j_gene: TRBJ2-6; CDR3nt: TGCAGTGCCGAATCGCCGGGACAGGGGGCCAACGTCCTGACTTTC; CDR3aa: CSAESPGQGANVLTF
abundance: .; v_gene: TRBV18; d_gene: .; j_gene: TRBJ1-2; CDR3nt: TGTGCCAGCTCACCAGACAACTACTATGGCTACACCTTC; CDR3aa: CASSPDNYYGYTF
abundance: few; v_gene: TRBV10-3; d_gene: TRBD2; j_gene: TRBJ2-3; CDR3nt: TGTGCCATCAGTAACTTCCCGGGACTAGGGGACGCAGATACGCAGTATTTT; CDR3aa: CAISNFPGLGDADTQYF
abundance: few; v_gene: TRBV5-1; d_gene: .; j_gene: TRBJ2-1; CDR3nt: TGCGCCAGCAGTACGGTAGGGGTGAACTCCTACAATGAGCAGTTCTTC; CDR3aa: CASSTVGVNSYNEQFF
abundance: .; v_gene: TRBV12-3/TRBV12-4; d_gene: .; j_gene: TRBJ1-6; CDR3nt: TGTGCCAGCAGTTTAAACAGCTATAATTCACCCCTCCACTTT; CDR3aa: CASSLNSYNSPLHF
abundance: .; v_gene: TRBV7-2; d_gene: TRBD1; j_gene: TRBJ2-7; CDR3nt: TGTGCCAGTACCCTGACAGGGCCCGCCGAGCAGTACTTC; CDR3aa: CASTLTGPAEQYF
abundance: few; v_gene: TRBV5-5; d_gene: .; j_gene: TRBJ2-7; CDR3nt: TGTGCCAGCAGGGCGAGGGCGGTCGAGCAGTACTTC; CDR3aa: CASRARAVEQYF
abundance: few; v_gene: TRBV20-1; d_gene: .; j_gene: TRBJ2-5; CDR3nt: TGCAGTGCCCAGACTGATGTCGAGACCCAGTACTTC; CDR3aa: CSAQTDVETQYF
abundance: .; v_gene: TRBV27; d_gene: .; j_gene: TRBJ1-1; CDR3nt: TGTGCCAGCAGAGTTTCCGGGATGAACACTGAAGCTTTCTTT; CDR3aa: CASRVSGMNTEAFF
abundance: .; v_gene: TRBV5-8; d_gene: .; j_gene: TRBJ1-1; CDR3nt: TGTGCCAGCAGCTTGCTCGTCACTGAAGCTTTCTTT; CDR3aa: CASSLLVTEAFF
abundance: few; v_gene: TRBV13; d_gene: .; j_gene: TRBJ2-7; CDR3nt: TGTGCCAGCAGCTTGGGGCGGGAAAACCTCTACGAGCAGTACTTC; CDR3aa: CASSLGRENLYEQYF
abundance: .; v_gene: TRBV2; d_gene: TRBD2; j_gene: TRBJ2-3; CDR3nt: TGTGCCAGCTCTAGTCGGGGGGGCACAGATACGCAGTATTTT; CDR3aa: CASSSRGGTDTQYF
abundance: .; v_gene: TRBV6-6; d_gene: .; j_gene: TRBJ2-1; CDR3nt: TGTGCCAGCGCCGCCCCGGACCAGGGGTTTTTGTATGAGCAGTTCTTC; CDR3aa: CASAAPDQGFLYEQFF
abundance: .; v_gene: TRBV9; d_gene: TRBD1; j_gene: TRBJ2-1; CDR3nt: TGTGCCAGCAGCTTCCAGGGGGCGAGTTGCAATGAGCAGTTCTTC; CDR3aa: CASSFQGASCNEQFF
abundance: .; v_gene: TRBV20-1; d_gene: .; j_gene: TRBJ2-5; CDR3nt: TGCAGTGGGACTGCTCAAGAGACCCAGTACTTC; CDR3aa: CSGTAQETQYF
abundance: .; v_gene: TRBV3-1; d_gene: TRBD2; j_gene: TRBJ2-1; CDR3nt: TGTGCCAGCAGTCAGGGACTAGCGGGGGGAAACAATGAGCAGTTCTTC; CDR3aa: CASSQGLAGGNNEQFF
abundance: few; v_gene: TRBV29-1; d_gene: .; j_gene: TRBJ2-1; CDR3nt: TGCAGCGTTGGGAGAAGCGGAAGCTCCTACAATGAGCAGTTCTTC; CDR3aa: CSVGRSGSSYNEQFF
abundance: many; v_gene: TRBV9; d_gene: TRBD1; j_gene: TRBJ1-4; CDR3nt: TGTGCCAGCAGCCCAGGGACAGCTAATGAAAAACTGTTTTTT; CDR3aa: CASSPGTANEKLFF
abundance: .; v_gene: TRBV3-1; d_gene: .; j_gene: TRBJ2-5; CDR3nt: TGTGCCAGCAGCCAAAGGAACGCACCACAAGAGACCCAGTACTTC; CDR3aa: CASSQRNAPQETQYF
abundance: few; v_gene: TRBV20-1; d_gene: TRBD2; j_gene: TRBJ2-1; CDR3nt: TGCAGTGCCACGCGGGAGTTAGGATACAATGAGCAGTTCTTC; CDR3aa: CSATRELGYNEQFF
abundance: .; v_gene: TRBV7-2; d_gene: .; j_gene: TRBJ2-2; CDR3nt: TGTGCCAGCAGCTTGGGGCAGGGGTTAAGCACCGGGGAGCTGTTTTTT; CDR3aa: CASSLGQGLSTGELFF
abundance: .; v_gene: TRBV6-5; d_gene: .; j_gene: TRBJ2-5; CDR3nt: TGTGCCAGCAGTTACCCCCCGTTAGGAATTGGGGGAGAGACCCAGTACTTC; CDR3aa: CASSYPPLGIGGETQYF
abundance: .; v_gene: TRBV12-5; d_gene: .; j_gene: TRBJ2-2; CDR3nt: TGTGCTAGTGGTTTCGGACAGTCGAACACCGGGGAGCTGTTTTTT; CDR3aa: CASGFGQSNTGELFF
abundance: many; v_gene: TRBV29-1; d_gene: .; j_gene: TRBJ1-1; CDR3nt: TGCAGCGTTGAAAAGGGTCGGATGAACACTGAAGCTTTCTTT; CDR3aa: CSVEKGRMNTEAFF
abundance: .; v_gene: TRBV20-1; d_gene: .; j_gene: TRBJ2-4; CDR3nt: TGCAGTGCTAGCCTGGCGGGAGCCAAAAACATTCAGTACTTC; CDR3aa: CSASLAGAKNIQYF
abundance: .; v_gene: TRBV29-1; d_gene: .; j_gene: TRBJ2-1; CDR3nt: TGCAGCGTGGGGACTTACAATGAGCAGTTCTTC; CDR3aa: CSVGTYNEQFF
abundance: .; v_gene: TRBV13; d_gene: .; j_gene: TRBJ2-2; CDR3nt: TGTGCCAGCAGCCCCGGGACACCGAACACCGGGGAGCTGTTTTTT; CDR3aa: CASSPGTPNTGELFF
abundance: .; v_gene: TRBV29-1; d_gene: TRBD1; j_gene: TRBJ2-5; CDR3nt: TGCAGTATCAACAGGGGCCAAGAGACCCAGTACTTC; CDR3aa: CSINRGQETQYF
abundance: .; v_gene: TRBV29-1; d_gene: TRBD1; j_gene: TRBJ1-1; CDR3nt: TGCAGCGTTGAAGTTGACAGGGTGAACACTGAAGCTTTCTTT; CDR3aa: CSVEVDRVNTEAFF
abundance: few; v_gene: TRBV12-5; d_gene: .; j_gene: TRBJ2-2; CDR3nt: TGTGCTAGTGGCCAACAGGGCACCGGGGAGCTGTTTTTT; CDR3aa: CASGQQGTGELFF
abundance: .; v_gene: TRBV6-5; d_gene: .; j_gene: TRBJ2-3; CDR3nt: TGTGCCAGCAGTTACGGGGTGGGAGGAAGCACAGATACGCAGTATTTT; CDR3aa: CASSYGVGGSTDTQYF